The present entry profiles one T cell receptor (beta chain) with its context. In the original analysis: Nucleated cell number was recorded as an estimate derived from reference gene primer amplification. Measured with immunoSEQ multiplex PCR; TCRdb has only the in-frame clones, and not every one. That table is the source of V, J and clone size, and D and trimming were worked out from the DNA. The data hold roughly 200,000 clones, with 65% to 85% observed a single time. The data originate from a study of blood T cell repertoires in COVID-19. The wider study: The United States, Italy and Spain were the sources of the acute and convalescent COVID-19 samples. The analysed material was cDNA or gDNA that came from T cells, B-cell-depleted T cells, or PBMCs.

This CDR3 spans 15 amino acids. Germline values: CDR1 SEHNR, CDR2 FQNEAQ (reference sequence). V shed 4 bases and J shed 1 base, with 13 bases lying between them. The receptor comes from a man in his forties with active or convalescent COVID-19. The sequenced sample consisted of peripheral blood. The chain couples TRBV7-9 to TRBJ1-1, with D uncertain. In DNA, the CDR3 is TGTGCCAGCAGCTCGTGGCGGGCGGGGAACACTGAAGCTTTCTTT. Translated: CASSSWRAGNTEAFF. Supplemented by reference TRBV7-9 and TRBJ1-1, the full variable domain reads DTGVSQNPRHKITKRGQNVTFRCDPISEHNRLYWYRQTLGQGPEFLTYFQNEAQLEKSRLLSDRFSAERPKGSFSTLEIQRTEQGDSAMYLCASSSWRAGNTEAFFGQGTRLTVV.